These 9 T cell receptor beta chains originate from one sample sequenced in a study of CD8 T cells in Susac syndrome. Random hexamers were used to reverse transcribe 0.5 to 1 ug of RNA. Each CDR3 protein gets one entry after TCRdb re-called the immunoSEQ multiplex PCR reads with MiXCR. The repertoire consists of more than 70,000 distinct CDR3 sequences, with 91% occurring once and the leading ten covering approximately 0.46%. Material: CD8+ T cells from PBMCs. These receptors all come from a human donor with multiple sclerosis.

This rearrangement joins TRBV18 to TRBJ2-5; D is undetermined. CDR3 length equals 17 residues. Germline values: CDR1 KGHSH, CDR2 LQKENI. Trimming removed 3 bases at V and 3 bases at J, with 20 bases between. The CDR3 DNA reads TGTGCCAGCTCACCGGATGAATTCGAGAGTGGGAAAGAGACCCAGTACTTC. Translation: CASSPDEFESGKETQYF.

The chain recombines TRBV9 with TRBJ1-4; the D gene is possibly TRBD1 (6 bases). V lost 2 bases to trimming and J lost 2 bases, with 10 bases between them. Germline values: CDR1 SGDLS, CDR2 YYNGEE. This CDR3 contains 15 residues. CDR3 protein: CASSVRDNTNEKLFF. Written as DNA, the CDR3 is TGTGCCAGCAGCGTCCGGGACAACACTAATGAAAAACTGTTTTTT.

CDR3 nucleotides: TGTGCCAGTAGTTCCCCCCCGGATAGCGGTTACAATGAGCAGTTCTTC. It translates to CASSSPPDSGYNEQFF. The chain joins TRBV19 to TRBJ2-1; TRBD2 is a possible D gene (6 bases). Germline CDR1 LNHDA, CDR2 SQIVND (reference sequence). The CDR3 consists of 16 residues. V was pared by 5 bases and J by 4 bases, with 18 bases between.

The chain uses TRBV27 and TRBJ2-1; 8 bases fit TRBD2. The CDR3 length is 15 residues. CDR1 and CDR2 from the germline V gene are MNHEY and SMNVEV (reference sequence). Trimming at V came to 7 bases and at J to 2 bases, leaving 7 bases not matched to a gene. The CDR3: CASTTIAGPYNEQFF. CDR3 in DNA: TGTGCCAGCACCACAATAGCGGGACCCTACAATGAGCAGTTCTTC.

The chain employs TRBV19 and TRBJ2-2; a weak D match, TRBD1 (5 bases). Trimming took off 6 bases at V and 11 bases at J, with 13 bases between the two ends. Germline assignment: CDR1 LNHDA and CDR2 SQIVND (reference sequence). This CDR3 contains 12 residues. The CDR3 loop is CASSATEIELFF. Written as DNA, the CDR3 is TGTGCCAGTAGCGCGACAGAAATAGAGCTGTTTTTT.

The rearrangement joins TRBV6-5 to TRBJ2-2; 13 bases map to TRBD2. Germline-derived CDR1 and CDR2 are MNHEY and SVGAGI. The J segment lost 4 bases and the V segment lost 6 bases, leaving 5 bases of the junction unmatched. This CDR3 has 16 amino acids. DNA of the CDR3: TGTGCCAGCAGATTAACTAGCGGGGGGGCCACCGGGGAGCTGTTTTTT. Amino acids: CASRLTSGGATGELFF.

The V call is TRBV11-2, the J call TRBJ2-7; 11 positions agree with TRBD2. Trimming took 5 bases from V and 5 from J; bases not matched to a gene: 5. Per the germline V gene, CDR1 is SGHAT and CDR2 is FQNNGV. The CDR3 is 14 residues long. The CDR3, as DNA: TGTGCCAGCAGCACGACTAGCGGGATAAACGAGCAGTACTTC. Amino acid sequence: CASSTTSGINEQYF.

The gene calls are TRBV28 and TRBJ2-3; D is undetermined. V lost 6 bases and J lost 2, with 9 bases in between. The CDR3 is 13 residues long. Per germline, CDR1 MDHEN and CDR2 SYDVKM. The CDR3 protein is CASSPRNTDTQYF. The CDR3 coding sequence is TGTGCCAGCAGCCCTCGCAACACAGATACGCAGTATTTT.

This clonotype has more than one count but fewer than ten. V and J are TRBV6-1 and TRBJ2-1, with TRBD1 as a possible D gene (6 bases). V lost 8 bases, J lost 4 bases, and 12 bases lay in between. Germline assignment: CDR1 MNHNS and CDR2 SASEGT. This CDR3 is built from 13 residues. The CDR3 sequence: CASDEGEYNEQFF. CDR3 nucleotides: TGTGCCAGCGACGAGGGGGAGTACAATGAGCAGTTCTTC.